Listed below are T cell receptor beta chains from one sample, sequenced in a study of post-analysis software for immune sequencing data. MiXCR, applied by TCRdb to the PCR reads, yields one record per CDR3 protein. The sample yields about 430,000 distinct CDR3 sequences, less than 40% seen once. Sequenced material: blood. These receptors originate from a girl aged 2 to 10 with multiple sclerosis. Each CDR3 is given with its conserved first and last residue. The D gene is left open where the match is weak. The listing skips clone size in some rows; elsewhere it reads once, few, many or a size class.

>-|TRBV29-1|TRBJ2-1|-|15
TGCAGCGTTGCGGGTTACCAGAGCTCCTACAATGAGCAGTTCTTC
CSVAGYQSSYNEQFF
>few|TRBV5-6|TRBJ1-5|-|13
TGTGCCAGCAGCTTGGGCGGAAGGCAGCCCCAGCATTTT
CASSLGGRQPQHF
>-|TRBV12-5|TRBJ1-1|TRBD1|15
TGTGCTAGTGGTAGAAACACAGGGGGTCGTACTGAAGCTTTCTTT
CASGRNTGGRTEAFF
>-|TRBV5-6|TRBJ2-2|TRBD2|17
TGTGCCAGCAGCTTCACACGCGCGGCGGGAGAAACCGGGGAGCTGTTTTTT
CASSFTRAAGETGELFF
>-|TRBV24-1|TRBJ2-1|-|15
TGTGCCACCAGTGAAGGCAGGGAGCCCTACAATGAGCAGTTCTTC
CATSEGREPYNEQFF
>few|TRBV5-1|TRBJ2-7|-|15
TGCGCCAGCAGCCCCGATTTCGGAGGGGCCTACGAGCAGTACTTC
CASSPDFGGAYEQYF
>-|TRBV16|TRBJ2-5|-|14
TGTGCCAGCAGCCAATCCACGAACCAAGAGACCCAGTACTTC
CASSQSTNQETQYF
>-|TRBV5-1|TRBJ2-7|TRBD1|14
TGCGCCAGCAGCTGGAAAGGGGGCGCAGACGAGCAGTACTTC
CASSWKGGADEQYF
>-|TRBV6-5|TRBJ2-1|TRBD1|17
TGTGCCAGCAGTTCGGACAGGGAAGATAGCTCCTGCAATGAGCAGTTCTTC
CASSSDREDSSCNEQFF
>-|TRBV10-2|TRBJ2-7|-|15
TGCGCCAGCAGCCTCGTCATATGGGGGACCTACGAGCAGTACTTC
CASSLVIWGTYEQYF
>once|TRBV18|TRBJ1-2|-|14
TGTGCCAGCTCACCGGAATCTACTGGCTATGGCTACACCTTC
CASSPESTGYGYTF
>-|TRBV2|TRBJ2-5|TRBD2|17
TGTGCCAGCAGTGAAGCCCTGGGGACTAGCCAAAAGGAGACCCAGTACTTC
CASSEALGTSQKETQYF
>-|TRBV20-1|TRBJ2-5|-|13
TGCAGTGCGACACGGACAGTACAAGAGACCCAGTACTTC
CSATRTVQETQYF
>-|TRBV7-9|TRBJ2-7|-|15
TGTGCCAGCAGCCCAAGCTCGGGACTTGCCCTCGAGCAGTACTTC
CASSPSSGLALEQYF
>few|TRBV7-2|TRBJ1-2|TRBD1|18
TGTGCCAGCAGCTTAGCAGCCACCCGGACAGGGGGCGCAGGAGGCTACACCTTC
CASSLAATRTGGAGGYTF
>-|TRBV20-1|TRBJ2-1|-|14
TGCAGTGCTCTACGAGCGGGTATTAACAATGAGCAGTTCTTC
CSALRAGINNEQFF
>-|TRBV7-9|TRBJ2-4|-|14
TGTGCCAGCAGCTTAAGTCTAAGGGGGAACATTCAGTACTTC
CASSLSLRGNIQYF
>few|TRBV5-6|TRBJ2-7|TRBD2|15
TGTGCCAGCAGCTTGGGCTCTAGCGGGAGATACGAGCAGTACTTC
CASSLGSSGRYEQYF
>-|TRBV20-1|TRBJ2-7|-|14
TGCAGTGCTAGAGTTGGGGGGTATACCTACGAGCAGTACTTC
CSARVGGYTYEQYF
>few|TRBV2|TRBJ1-1|-|11
TGTGCCATCGAATCCGGGACAGAAGCTTTCTTT
CAIESGTEAFF
>few|TRBV6-2/TRBV6-3|TRBJ2-7|-|14
TGTGCCAGCGGATTATCGGGGGCCTTCTACGAGCAGTACTTC
CASGLSGAFYEQYF
>-|TRBV7-2|TRBJ2-3|TRBD1|14
TGTGCCAGCAGCTACAGGGGGCAGGGGGATACGCAGTATTTT
CASSYRGQGDTQYF
>-|TRBV28|TRBJ2-7|-|14
TGTGCCAGCAGTAAGGGGGGGGAGGGGCACGAGCAGTACTTC
CASSKGGEGHEQYF
>few|TRBV4-1|TRBJ2-7|TRBD2|17
TGCGCCAGCAACCAAGTGATAGGACTAGCGGGAGACTACGAGCAGTACTTC
CASNQVIGLAGDYEQYF
>-|TRBV11-3|TRBJ2-1|TRBD2|16
TGTGCCAGCAGCCCATACCTTAGCGGGACTCCCAATGAGCAGTTCTTC
CASSPYLSGTPNEQFF
>few|TRBV12-3/TRBV12-4|TRBJ2-1|-|16
TGTGCCAGCAGATCCATACTAGGGCAGAATCACAATGAGCAGTTCTTC
CASRSILGQNHNEQFF
>-|TRBV6-2/TRBV6-3|TRBJ1-6|-|14
TGTGCCAGCAGTGGCGACAGGTTACGTTCACCCCTCCACTTT
CASSGDRLRSPLHF
>-|TRBV5-1|TRBJ2-1|-|13
TGCGCCAGCAGCAGTAGGGGGGACAATGAGCAGTTCTTC
CASSSRGDNEQFF
>-|TRBV10-3|TRBJ1-2|-|13
TGTGCCATCAGACCTTGGATCCCCTATGGCTACACCTTC
CAIRPWIPYGYTF
>-|TRBV27|TRBJ1-1|-|13
TGTGCCAGCAGTTCGAATGCGAACACTGAAGCTTTCTTT
CASSSNANTEAFF
>-|TRBV5-1|TRBJ1-1|-|17
TGCGCCAGCACGATCCAGGGGCAGATCGGATCGAACACTGAAGCTTTCTTT
CASTIQGQIGSNTEAFF
>many|TRBV11-2|TRBJ2-1|-|14
TGTGCCAGCAGCTTAGTCGCAGGCTACAATGAGCAGTTCTTC
CASSLVAGYNEQFF
>-|TRBV20-1|TRBJ2-7|-|16
TGCAGTGCTAGAGATAGGGGCCGCCAGGGGAGTAACGAGCAGTACTTC
CSARDRGRQGSNEQYF
>-|TRBV3-1|TRBJ1-1|TRBD1|14
TGTGCCAGCAGCCAAGCGGACAGGGTAACTGAAGCTTTCTTT
CASSQADRVTEAFF
>few|TRBV20-1|TRBJ1-1|TRBD1|14
TGCAGTGCTAGTGGGACAGCTATGAACACTGAAGCTTTCTTT
CSASGTAMNTEAFF
>-|TRBV11-2|TRBJ1-2|-|13
TGTGCCACCCGCGGTGGGACGGTTTATGGCTACACCTTC
CATRGGTVYGYTF
>-|TRBV28|TRBJ1-6|-|18
TGTGCCAGCAGTCCCTCGGGGGCCCTCAGCTCCTATAATTCACCCCTCCACTTT
CASSPSGALSSYNSPLHF
>-|TRBV9|TRBJ2-5|-|15
TGTGCCAGCACCATACCGTGGGGGGAGTGGGAGACCCAGTACTTC
CASTIPWGEWETQYF
>many|TRBV29-1|TRBJ1-2|-|11
TGCAGCGTTGAAAAGGGGTTTGGCTACACCTTC
CSVEKGFGYTF
>-|TRBV5-1|TRBJ2-7|TRBD1|18
TGCGCCAGCAGCTTGGGGGACACCGGGACAGGGCGGTCAAATGAGCAGTACTTC
CASSLGDTGTGRSNEQYF
>-|TRBV28|TRBJ1-5|-|12
TGTGCCAGCAGTTTATATGGACAGCCCCAGCATTTT
CASSLYGQPQHF